The 9 T cell receptor beta chains below were found in one sample sequenced in a study of T cells in Graves' hyperthyroidism and ophthalmopathy. The source material, RNA transcripts, was used to amplify TCR beta CDR3 regions. The HTBI primer set drove a first-round RT-PCR of the TCR CDR3. Via MiXCR, TCRdb re-called the multiplex PCR reads, giving one row per CDR3 protein. The sample yields about 700,000 distinct CDR3 sequences, 14% seen once. The sequenced material came from blood. The receptors derive from a woman between 18 and 29 years old with Graves' hyperthyroidism.

The gene calls are TRBV7-9 and TRBJ2-7, with D uncertain. From germline, CDR1 is SEHNR and CDR2 FQNEAQ (reference sequence). This CDR3 has 13 amino acids. V was clipped by 4 bases and J by 5 bases, with 12 bases between them. The CDR3 protein is CASSSPRVDEQYF. DNA of the CDR3: TGTGCCAGCAGCTCCCCTCGCGTGGACGAGCAGTACTTC.

This clonotype was seen ten or more times. The CDR3 DNA sequence: TGTGCCAGCAGCTTAGAGAGGACTAGCGGGAGGACAGATACGCAGTATTTT. Translating it yields CASSLERTSGRTDTQYF. This chain joins TRBV7-2 and TRBJ2-3; TRBD2 matches 14 bases. Trimming removed 1 base from V and 3 bases from J; junction bases left unmatched: 3. In germline, CDR1 is SGHTA, CDR2 FQGNSA. The CDR3 length is 17 residues.

Ten or more counts support this clonotype. The V call is TRBV5-1, the J call TRBJ1-2, with 9 bases that match TRBD1. The J segment lost 8 bases and the V segment lost 6 bases, leaving 14 bases of the junction unmatched. The germline gives CDR1 SGHRS, CDR2 YFSETQ. This CDR3 is 15 amino acids long. CDR3 sequence reads: CASTPGQGRLAGYTF. For the CDR3, the DNA is TGCGCCAGCACCCCAGGACAGGGGCGCCTTGCGGGCTACACCTTC.

V and J are TRBV5-8 and TRBJ1-2; no reliable D call. The CDR3 covers 14 residues. V lost 7 bases, J lost 2 bases, and 15 bases lay in between. Germline assignment: CDR1 SGHTS and CDR2 YDEGEE. CDR3 in amino acids: CASFSGGMNYGYTF. CDR3 bases: TGTGCCAGCTTCAGCGGCGGGATGAACTATGGCTACACCTTC.

The chain couples TRBV5-5 to TRBJ1-6; tentative D call: TRBD1 (6 bases). The CDR3 loop spans 17 amino acids. V was shortened by 1 base and J by 7 bases, with 18 bases between the two germline ends. Germline V gene sequence: CDR1 SGHKS, CDR2 YYEKEE (reference sequence). The CDR3 DNA reads TGTGCCAGCAGCTTGTCGCCGGCGGCACAGGGAAATTCACCCCTCCACTTT. As protein: CASSLSPAAQGNSPLHF.

Concerning this clonotype: This sequence may be a read error, since a much larger clone differs from it by one base. The chain carries TRBV6-9 and TRBJ1-1; no definite D call. Germline loops: CDR1 MNHGY, CDR2 SVAAGI. This CDR3 spans 17 amino acids. CDR3 protein: CACSFSGKGVMNTEAFF. The CDR3 coding sequence is TGTGCCTGCAGTTTTTCGGGAAAAGGAGTAATGAACACTGAAGCTTTCTTT.

There are many counts of this clonotype. This chain connects TRBV20-1 to TRBJ1-5; no firm D call. Germline CDR1 DFQATT, CDR2 SNEGSKA (reference sequence). The CDR3 consists of 15 residues. Trimming cost V 2 bases and J 3 bases, with 14 bases left between them. The CDR3 here is CSARKGVSDNQPQHF. The CDR3 DNA reads as TGCAGTGCTAGAAAAGGAGTGAGCGACAATCAGCCCCAGCATTTT.

This clonotype was counted ten times or more. This chain joins TRBV30 and TRBJ1-1; D call uncertain. Germline lookup yields CDR1 GTSNPN and CDR2 SVGIG (reference sequence). V lost 0 bases, J lost 4 bases, and 6 bases lay in between. This CDR3 comprises 12 residues. CDR3 sequence (DNA): TGTGCCTGGAGTGTAAGGGCCACTGAAGCTTTCTTT. Residues: CAWSVRATEAFF. Using reference TRBV30 and TRBJ1-1 for the parts outside the CDR3, the full variable domain is SQTIHQWPATLVQPVGSPLSLECTVEGTSNPNLYWYRQAAGRGLQLLFYSVGIGQISSEVPQNLSASRPQDRQFILSSKKLLLSDSGFYLCAWSVRATEAFFGQGTRLTVV.

As concerns this clonotype: One junction end does not reproduce the germline sequence, and a read error may be involved. This chain links TRBV15 with TRBJ2-3; TRBD2 might be the D (6 bases). The CDR3 covers 16 residues. The germline V gene has CDR1 LNHNV and CDR2 YYDKDF (reference sequence). The CDR3 region is CATSRGGIGPQDTRYF. The CDR3, as DNA: TGTGCCACCAGCAGAGGCGGGATTGGTCCACAGGATACGCGGTATTTT.